This entry lists 13 T cell receptor beta chains sequenced from one sample in a study of CD8 T cells in ankylosing spondylitis. TCRdb recomputed calls from the 5' RACE reads with MiXCR, one row per CDR3 protein. The sample has under 170,000 distinct CDR3 sequences; under 45% are singletons. Source material: synovial fluid, either unsorted or a sorted T cell fraction (not recorded which). The receptors here all came from a male donor with ankylosing spondylitis.

V gene TRBV12-5 combines with J gene TRBJ1-5; D unresolved. Germline V gene lookup returns CDR1 LGHNT and CDR2 FRNRAP. Trimming removed 5 bases at V and 4 bases at J, with 15 bases between. The length of the CDR3 is 15 residues. The CDR3 here is CASGLRAKRNQPQHF. Written as DNA, the CDR3 is TGTGCTAGTGGTCTCCGGGCTAAGAGGAATCAGCCCCAGCATTTT.

The V and J genes are TRBV6-2 or TRBV6-3 and TRBJ2-7; 8 bases agree with TRBD2. The length of the CDR3 is 17 residues. V trimming: 2 bases; J trimming: 2 bases; junction bases outside the gene matches: 11. Germline lookup yields CDR1 MNHEY and CDR2 SVGEGT. CDR3 loop: CASSYPLPAGGAYEQYF. The CDR3 nucleotides read TGTGCCAGCAGTTACCCCCTCCCGGCGGGAGGCGCCTACGAGCAGTACTTC.

CDR3 amino acids: CATKRGIEAFF. The CDR3, as DNA: TGTGCCACTAAGCGAGGGATTGAAGCTTTCTTT. The chain carries TRBV7-8 and TRBJ1-1; D is ambiguous. The CDR3 has 11 amino acids. Germline V CDR1 and CDR2: SGHVS, FQNEAQ. The V gene lost 10 bases and the J gene lost 7 bases, with 13 bases spanning the gap.

This clonotype showed up just a few times. The chain couples TRBV19 to TRBJ2-1, with 8 bases fitting TRBD2. The CDR3 totals 15 residues. Germline CDR1 and CDR2: LNHDA and SQIVND (reference sequence). The V and J ends lost 7 bases and 0 bases, in that order; junction bases with no gene match: 5. This CDR3 reads CASKLADLSYNEQFF. The CDR3 DNA follows: TGTGCCAGTAAACTAGCGGACCTCTCCTACAATGAGCAGTTCTTC.

The chain employs TRBV12-3 or TRBV12-4 and TRBJ1-1, with D unresolved. Between the trimmed V and J ends, which lost 1 base and 7 bases, there was a span of 7 bases. This CDR3 has 12 residues. The CDR3 DNA follows: TGTGCCAGCAGTTTAGTGAGTTATGAAGCTTTCTTT. Its translation is CASSLVSYEAFF.

The V call is TRBV4-2, the J call TRBJ2-1; 9 bases are a match to TRBD2. The CDR3 sequence is 16 residues long. Germline CDR1 and CDR2: LGHNA and YNFKEQ. V shed 0 bases and J 5 bases; nucleotides not matched to a gene: 5. This CDR3 is CASSQDRASGNNEQFF. The CDR3, as DNA: TGTGCCAGCAGCCAAGATCGGGCTAGCGGGAACAATGAGCAGTTCTTC.

This chain uses TRBV7-9 with TRBJ2-7; a possible D gene is TRBD2 (6 bases). Per germline, CDR1 SEHNR and CDR2 FQNEAQ (reference sequence). The V end was cut by 5 bases, the J end by 3 bases, with 23 bases between. CDR3 size: 17 residues. The CDR3 is CASSPGGFGPTDYEQYF. The CDR3 coding sequence is TGTGCCAGCAGCCCCGGGGGTTTCGGCCCTACGGACTACGAGCAGTACTTC.

CDR3 DNA: TGCGCCAGCAGCCCGATTGATGTACTAACACCCGGTAGCGATGGCTACACCTTC. Amino acids: CASSPIDVLTPGSDGYTF. The V gene is TRBV4-3, the J gene TRBJ1-2; D is uncertain. CDR3 length equals 18 residues. Trimming pared 4 bases from V and 6 bases from J, leaving 27 bases between. Per the germline V gene, CDR1 is LGHNA and CDR2 is YSLEER.

The rearrangement joins TRBV12-3 or TRBV12-4 to TRBJ2-1, with D perhaps TRBD2 (5 bases). Deletions cut 6 bases from V and 0 bases from J, with 21 bases between. The CDR3 spans 18 residues. The CDR3 sequence: CASSSPSLEPPSYNEQFF. The CDR3 DNA reads TGTGCCAGCAGCTCTCCATCACTAGAGCCGCCCTCCTACAATGAGCAGTTCTTC.

The V call is TRBV28, the J call TRBJ2-5; D is possibly TRBD2 (5 bases). CDR1 and CDR2 (germline): MDHEN, SYDVKM. This CDR3 has 14 residues. The ends were cut back, 6 bases at V and 7 bases at J, with 18 bases in the middle. The CDR3 sequence is CASSPLGGFGTQYF. The DNA of the CDR3 is TGTGCCAGCAGCCCATTAGGAGGTTTTGGGACCCAGTACTTC.

This clonotype appeared once. V is TRBV12-3 or TRBV12-4 and J is TRBJ2-3; D call uncertain. The CDR3 consists of 14 residues. The V end was cut by 5 bases, the J end by 0 bases, with 9 bases between. In DNA, the CDR3 is TGTGCCAGCAGTCTCCACCAAAGCACAGATACGCAGTATTTT. Translation gives CASSLHQSTDTQYF.

The chain couples TRBV4-3 to TRBJ2-2; TRBD1 is a possible D gene (6 bases). V was clipped by 1 base and J by 6 bases, with 15 bases between them. The CDR3 has 16 amino acids. From germline, CDR1 is LGHNA and CDR2 YSLEER. The CDR3 nucleotides are TGCGCCAGCAGCCAAGGGTCAAGGCCAGGGGCCGGGGAGCTGTTTTTT. This sequence encodes CASSQGSRPGAGELFF.

This clonotype was seen many times. CDR3 bases: TGCGCCAGCAGCCAATTTAAGTGGTCTCAAGAGACCCAGTACTTC. This encodes CASSQFKWSQETQYF. The rearrangement joins TRBV4-3 to TRBJ2-5; D gene ambiguous. V was cut by 2 bases and J by 2 bases, with 12 bases left in between. From germline, CDR1 is LGHNA and CDR2 YSLEER. This CDR3 contains 15 residues.